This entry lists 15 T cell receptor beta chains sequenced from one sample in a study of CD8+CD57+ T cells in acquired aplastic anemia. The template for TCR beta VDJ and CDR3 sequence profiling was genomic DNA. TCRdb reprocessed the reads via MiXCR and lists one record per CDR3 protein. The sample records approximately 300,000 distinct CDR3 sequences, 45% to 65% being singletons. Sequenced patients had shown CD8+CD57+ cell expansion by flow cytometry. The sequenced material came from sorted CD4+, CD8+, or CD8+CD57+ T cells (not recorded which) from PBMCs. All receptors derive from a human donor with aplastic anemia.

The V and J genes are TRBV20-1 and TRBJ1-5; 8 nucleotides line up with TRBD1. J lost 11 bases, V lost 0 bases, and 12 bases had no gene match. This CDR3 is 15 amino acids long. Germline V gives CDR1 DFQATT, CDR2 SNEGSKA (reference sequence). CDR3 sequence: CSARDLGQVQETQHF. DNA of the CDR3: TGCAGTGCTAGAGATCTGGGACAGGTTCAAGAGACCCAGCATTTT.

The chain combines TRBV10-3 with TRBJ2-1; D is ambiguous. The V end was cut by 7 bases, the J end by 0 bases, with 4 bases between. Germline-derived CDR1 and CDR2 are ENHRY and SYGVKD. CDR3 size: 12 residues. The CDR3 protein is CAIKGSYNEQFF. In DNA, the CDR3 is TGTGCCATCAAGGGCTCCTACAATGAGCAGTTCTTC.

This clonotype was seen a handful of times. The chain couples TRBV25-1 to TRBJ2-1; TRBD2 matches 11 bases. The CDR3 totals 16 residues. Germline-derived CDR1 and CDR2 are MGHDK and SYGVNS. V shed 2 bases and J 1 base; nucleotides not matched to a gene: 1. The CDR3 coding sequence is TGTGCCAGCAGTGAAACTAGCGGGAGTTCCTACAATGAGCAGTTCTTC. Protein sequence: CASSETSGSSYNEQFF.

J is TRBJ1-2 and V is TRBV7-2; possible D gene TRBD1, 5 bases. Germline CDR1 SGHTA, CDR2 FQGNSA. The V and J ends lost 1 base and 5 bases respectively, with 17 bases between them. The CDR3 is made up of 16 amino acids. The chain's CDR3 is CASSLVGDFGGYGYTF. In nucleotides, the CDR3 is TGTGCCAGCAGCTTAGTCGGGGACTTCGGGGGATATGGCTACACCTTC.

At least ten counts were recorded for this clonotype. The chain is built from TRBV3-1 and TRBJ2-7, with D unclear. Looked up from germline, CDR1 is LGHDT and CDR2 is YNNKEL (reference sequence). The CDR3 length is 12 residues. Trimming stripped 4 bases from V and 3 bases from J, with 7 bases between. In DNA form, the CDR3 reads TGTGCCAGCAGCCTAAACGTCTACGAGCAGTACTTC. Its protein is CASSLNVYEQYF.

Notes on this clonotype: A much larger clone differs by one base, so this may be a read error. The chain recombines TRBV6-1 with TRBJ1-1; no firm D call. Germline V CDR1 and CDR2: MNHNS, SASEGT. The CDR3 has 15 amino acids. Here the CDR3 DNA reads TGTGCCAGCACTAAGGAGCGGAGGGTGGGCACTGAAGCTCTCTTT. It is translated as CASTKERRVGTEALF.

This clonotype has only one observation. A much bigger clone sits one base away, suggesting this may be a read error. The CDR3 DNA reads TGTGCCAGCGGCCTGGGCCCTGGCACTGAAGCTTTCTTT. It encodes CASGLGPGTEAFF. This chain joins TRBV7-9 and TRBJ1-1; D not certain. Germline assignment: CDR1 SEHNR and CDR2 FQNEAQ (reference sequence). With 8 bases removed from V and 4 bases from J, the gap between germline ends came to 14 bases. The CDR3 consists of 13 residues.

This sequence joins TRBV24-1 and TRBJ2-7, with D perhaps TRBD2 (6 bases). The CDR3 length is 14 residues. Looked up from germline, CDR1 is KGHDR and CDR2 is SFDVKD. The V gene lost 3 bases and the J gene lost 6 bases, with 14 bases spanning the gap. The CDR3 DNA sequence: TGTGCCACCAGTGATGGGGCAGGGCGGGGCGAGCAGTACTTC. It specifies CATSDGAGRGEQYF.

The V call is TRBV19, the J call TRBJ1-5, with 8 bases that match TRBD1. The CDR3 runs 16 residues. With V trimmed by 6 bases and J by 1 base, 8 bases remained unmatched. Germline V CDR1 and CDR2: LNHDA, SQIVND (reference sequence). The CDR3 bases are TGTGCCAGTAGCGACAGGGGCCGTGGGAGCAATCAGCCCCAGCATTTT. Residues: CASSDRGRGSNQPQHF.

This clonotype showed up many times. The CDR3 is CASRSGILNVAGELFF. The CDR3, as DNA: TGTGCCAGCAGATCAGGGATACTTAACGTGGCCGGGGAGCTGTTTTTT. The chain recombines TRBV6-5 with TRBJ2-2; weak D call: TRBD1 (5 bases). Germline CDR1 and CDR2: MNHEY and SVGAGI. CDR3 length equals 16 residues. V lost 6 bases to trimming and J lost 6 bases, with 20 bases between them.

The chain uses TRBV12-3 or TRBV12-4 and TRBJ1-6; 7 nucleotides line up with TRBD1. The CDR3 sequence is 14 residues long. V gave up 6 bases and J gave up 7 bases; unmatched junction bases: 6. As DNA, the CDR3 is TGTGCCAGCAGGATACAGGGGAGAAATTCACCCCTCCACTTT. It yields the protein CASRIQGRNSPLHF.

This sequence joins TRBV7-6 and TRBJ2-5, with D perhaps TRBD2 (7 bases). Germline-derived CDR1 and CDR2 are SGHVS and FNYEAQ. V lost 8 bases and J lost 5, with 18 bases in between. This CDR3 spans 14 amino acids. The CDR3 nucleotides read TGTGCCAGCGGAGGGAGGGGGGGGAAGGAGACCCAGTACTTC. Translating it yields CASGGRGGKETQYF.

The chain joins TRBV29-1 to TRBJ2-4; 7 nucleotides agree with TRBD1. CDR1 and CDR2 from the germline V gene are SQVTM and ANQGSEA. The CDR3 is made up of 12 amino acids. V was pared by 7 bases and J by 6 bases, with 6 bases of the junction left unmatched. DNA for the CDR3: TGCAGCGCCTGGACAGGATTAAACATTCAGTACTTC. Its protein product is CSAWTGLNIQYF.

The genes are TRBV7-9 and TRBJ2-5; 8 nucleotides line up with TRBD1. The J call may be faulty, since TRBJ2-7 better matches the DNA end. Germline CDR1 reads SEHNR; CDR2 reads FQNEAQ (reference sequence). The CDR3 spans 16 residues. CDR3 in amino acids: CASSSISLTGDYEQYF. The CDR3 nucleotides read TGTGCCAGCAGCTCCATATCATTGACAGGGGACTACGAGCAGTACTTC.

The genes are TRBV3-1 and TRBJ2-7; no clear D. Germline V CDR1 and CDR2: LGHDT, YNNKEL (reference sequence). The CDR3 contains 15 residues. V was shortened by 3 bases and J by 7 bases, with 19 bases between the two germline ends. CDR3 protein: CASSQALVSYNEQYF. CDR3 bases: TGTGCCAGCAGCCAGGCGTTGGTTTCCTACAATGAGCAGTACTTC.